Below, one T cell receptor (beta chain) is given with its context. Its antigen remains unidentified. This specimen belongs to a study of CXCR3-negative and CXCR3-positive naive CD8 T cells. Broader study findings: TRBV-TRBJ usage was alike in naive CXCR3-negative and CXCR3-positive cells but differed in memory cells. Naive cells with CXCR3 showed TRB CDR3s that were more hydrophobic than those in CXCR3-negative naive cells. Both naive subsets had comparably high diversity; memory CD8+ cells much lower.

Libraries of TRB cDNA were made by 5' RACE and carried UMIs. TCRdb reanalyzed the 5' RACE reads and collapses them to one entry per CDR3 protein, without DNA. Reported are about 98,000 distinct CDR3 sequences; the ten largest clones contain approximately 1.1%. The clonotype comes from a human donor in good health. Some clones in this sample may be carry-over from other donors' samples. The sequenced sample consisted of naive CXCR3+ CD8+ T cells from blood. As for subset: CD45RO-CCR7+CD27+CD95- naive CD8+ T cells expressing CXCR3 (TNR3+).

The CDR3 region is CASSLGTVSTDTQYF. The J gene is TRBJ2-3, the V gene TRBV12-3 or TRBV12-4; TCRdb lists TRBD1, though no DNA is available to test this call. The CDR3 consists of 15 residues.